This T cell receptor beta chain is from a study of T-cell reconstitution after alpha-beta-depleted transplantation in children. Unique molecular identifiers were incorporated when the TCRbeta library was constructed. MiXCR was run by TCRdb on the PCR reads, yielding one entry per CDR3 protein. The table includes roughly 490,000 distinct CDR3 sequences, roughly 10% detected once. Study conclusions and caveats: The origin of alpha-beta T cells about two months after transplant was reportedly several hundred expanded graft clones. Once a year had passed after transplant, T-cell counts and diversity came mostly from newly produced T cells. Several patients had high TCRbeta diversity at day 60; it came from surviving recipient T cells and thymic progenitors.

Trimming pared 0 bases from V and 5 bases from J, leaving 16 bases between. The CDR3 is 16 amino acids. The germline V gene encodes CDR1 LNHDA and CDR2 SQIVND (reference sequence). Regarding this clonotype: Its target is unknown.

The TCR was taken from a female patient between 2 and 15 years old who had a stem cell transplant for aplastic anemia, so the T cells may come from the graft donor. Material: PBMCs, mostly from graft donor cells, obtained 180 days after TCRalphabeta/CD19-depleted stem cell transplant. V gene TRBV19 combines with J gene TRBJ1-2; no definite D call. The CDR3 here is CASSIDHGGARYGYTF. CDR3 bases: TGTGCCAGTAGTATAGATCACGGCGGAGCCCGGTATGGCTACACCTTC.